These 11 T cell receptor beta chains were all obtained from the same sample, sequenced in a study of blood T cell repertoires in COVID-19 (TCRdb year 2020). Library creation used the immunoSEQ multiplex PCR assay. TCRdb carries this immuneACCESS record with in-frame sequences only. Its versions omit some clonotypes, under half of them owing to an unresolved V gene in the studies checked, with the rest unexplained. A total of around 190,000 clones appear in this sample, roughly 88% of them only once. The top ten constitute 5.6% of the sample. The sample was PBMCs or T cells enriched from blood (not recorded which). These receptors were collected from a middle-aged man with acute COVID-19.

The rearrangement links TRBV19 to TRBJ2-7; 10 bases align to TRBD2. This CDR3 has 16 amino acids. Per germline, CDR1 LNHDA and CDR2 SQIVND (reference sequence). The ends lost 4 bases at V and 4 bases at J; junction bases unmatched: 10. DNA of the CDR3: TGTGCCAGTAGTACCGAGCGGGAGGGCCGATGGTACGAGCAGTACTTC. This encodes CASSTEREGRWYEQYF.

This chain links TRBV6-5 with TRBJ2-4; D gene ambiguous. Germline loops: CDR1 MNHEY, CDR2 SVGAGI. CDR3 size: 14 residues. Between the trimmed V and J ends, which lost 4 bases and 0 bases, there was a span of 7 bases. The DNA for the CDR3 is TGTGCCAGCAGTTCAGTTTTAGCCAAAAACATTCAGTACTTC. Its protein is CASSSVLAKNIQYF.

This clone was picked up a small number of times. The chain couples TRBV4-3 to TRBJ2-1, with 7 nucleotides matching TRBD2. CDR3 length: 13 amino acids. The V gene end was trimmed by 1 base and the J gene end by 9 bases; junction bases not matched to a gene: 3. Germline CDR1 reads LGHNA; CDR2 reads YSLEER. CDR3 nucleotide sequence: TGCGCCAGCAGCCAAGTACTAGCGCGTGAGCAGTTCTTC. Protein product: CASSQVLAREQFF.

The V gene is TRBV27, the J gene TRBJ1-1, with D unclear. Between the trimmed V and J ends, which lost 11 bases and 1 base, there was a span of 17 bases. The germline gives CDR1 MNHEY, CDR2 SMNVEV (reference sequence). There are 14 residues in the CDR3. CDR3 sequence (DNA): TGTGCCGCTGTCGCCCGACACCCGAACACTGAAGCTTTCTTT. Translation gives CAAVARHPNTEAFF.

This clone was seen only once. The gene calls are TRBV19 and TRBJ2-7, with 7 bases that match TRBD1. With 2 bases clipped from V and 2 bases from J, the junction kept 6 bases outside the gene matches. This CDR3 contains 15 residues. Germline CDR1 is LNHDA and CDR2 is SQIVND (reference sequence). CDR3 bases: TGTGCCAGTAGTATATTGGGGGACAGACCCTACGAGCAGTACTTC. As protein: CASSILGDRPYEQYF.

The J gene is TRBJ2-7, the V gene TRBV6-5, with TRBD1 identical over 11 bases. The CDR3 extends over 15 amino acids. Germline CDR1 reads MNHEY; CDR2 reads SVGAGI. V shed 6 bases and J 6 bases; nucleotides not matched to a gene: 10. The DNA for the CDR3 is TGTGCCAGCAGGACGGCCCCGGGACAGGGGGGCGAGCAGTACTTC. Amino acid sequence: CASRTAPGQGGEQYF.

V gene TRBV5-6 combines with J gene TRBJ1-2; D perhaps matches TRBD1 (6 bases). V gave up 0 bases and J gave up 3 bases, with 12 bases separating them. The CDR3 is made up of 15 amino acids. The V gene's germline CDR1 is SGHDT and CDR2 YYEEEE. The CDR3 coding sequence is TGTGCCAGCAGCTTGGAGACAGGAAAGTACTATGGCTACACCTTC. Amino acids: CASSLETGKYYGYTF.

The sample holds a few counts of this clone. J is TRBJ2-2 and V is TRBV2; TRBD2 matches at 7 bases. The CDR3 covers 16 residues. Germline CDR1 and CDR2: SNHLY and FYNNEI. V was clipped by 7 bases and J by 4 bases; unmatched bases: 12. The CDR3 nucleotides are TGTGCCAGCACTACCGCGGGCGGGAGTGTCACCGGGGAGCTGTTTTTT. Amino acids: CASTTAGGSVTGELFF.

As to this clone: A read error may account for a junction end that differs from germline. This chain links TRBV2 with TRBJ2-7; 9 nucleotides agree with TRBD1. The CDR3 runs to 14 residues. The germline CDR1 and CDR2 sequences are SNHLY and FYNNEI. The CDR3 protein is CARSGGTGMVGQYF. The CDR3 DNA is TGTGCCAGGAGTGGTGGGACAGGGATGGTGGGGCAGTACTTC.

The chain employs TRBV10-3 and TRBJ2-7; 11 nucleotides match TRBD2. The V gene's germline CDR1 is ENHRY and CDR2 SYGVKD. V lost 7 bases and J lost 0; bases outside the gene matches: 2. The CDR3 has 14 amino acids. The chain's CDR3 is CAIKLAGDSYEQYF. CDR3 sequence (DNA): TGTGCCATCAAACTAGCGGGAGACTCCTACGAGCAGTACTTC.

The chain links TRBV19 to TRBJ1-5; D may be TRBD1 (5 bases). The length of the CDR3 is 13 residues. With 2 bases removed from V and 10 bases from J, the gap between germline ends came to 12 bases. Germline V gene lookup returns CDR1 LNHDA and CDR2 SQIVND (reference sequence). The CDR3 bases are TGTGCCAGTAGTATAAAGGGGCCTACTCCCCAGCATTTT. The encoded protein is CASSIKGPTPQHF.